A selection of T cell receptor beta chains follows, all from one sample in a study of Ad26.COV2.S vaccination and SARS-CoV-2 variants. Repertoires were generated with immunoSEQ multiplex PCR, while TCRdb's copy carries only in-frame clones and drops some. Of some 340,000 clones listed, 70% to 90% were seen once; the top ten hold around 2%. Sequenced here: peripheral blood, sampled in a trial of Ad26.COV2.S vaccine versus placebo. The source of these receptors is a person between 18 and 65 years old who received the Ad26.COV2.S COVID-19 vaccine or a placebo. Both conserved end residues are part of each CDR3. Fields, in order: V gene, CDR3 protein.

V gene: TRBV28
CDR3 protein: CASSLSIPGQGYQETQYF

V gene: TRBV24-1
CDR3 protein: CATSDSGFRSGELFF

V gene: TRBV15
CDR3 protein: CATSRATSLEQYF

V gene: TRBV7-9
CDR3 protein: CASRPSEGRGPSNEKLFF

V gene: TRBV6-1
CDR3 protein: CASSEANVSNQPQHF

V gene: TRBV27
CDR3 protein: CASSGLGYEQYF

V gene: TRBV2
CDR3 protein: CASSKRWRLAVNEQFF

V gene: TRBV5-4
CDR3 protein: CASSEGQGRTEQYF

V gene: TRBV5-1
CDR3 protein: CASSLGGQGAATEAFF

V gene: TRBV2
CDR3 protein: CASSRTGGWAETQYF

V gene: TRBV5-1
CDR3 protein: CASSGAFTGELFF

V gene: TRBV5-1
CDR3 protein: CASSLGTSITSTDTQYF

V gene: TRBV7-9
CDR3 protein: CANPEGQENTGELFF

V gene: TRBV6-5
CDR3 protein: CASSYSMGLGANVLTF

V gene: TRBV19
CDR3 protein: CASSSRDRGQYEQYF

V gene: TRBV10-2
CDR3 protein: CASSRDSSYEQYF

V gene: TRBV2
CDR3 protein: CASSELEDFMQYF

V gene: TRBV4-2
CDR3 protein: CASSLLRVETQYF

V gene: TRBV7-2
CDR3 protein: CASSLRSNQPQHF

V gene: TRBV2
CDR3 protein: CASSFLGQGETQYF

V gene: TRBV24-1
CDR3 protein: CATSDSGTARYGYTF

V gene: TRBV2
CDR3 protein: CASSYTEAFF

V gene: TRBV18
CDR3 protein: CASSPDRAGYTF

V gene: TRBV10-3
CDR3 protein: CASVSGGVTDTQYF

V gene: TRBV3-1/TRBV3-2
CDR3 protein: CASSQGWTAGNSPLHF

V gene: TRBV7-9
CDR3 protein: CASSLVGYEQYF

V gene: TRBV11-1
CDR3 protein: CASSRQGFVSPGELFF

V gene: TRBV27
CDR3 protein: CASSLFLAGGAYNEQFF

V gene: TRBV14
CDR3 protein: CASSQDFPLSREQYF

V gene: TRBV7-9
CDR3 protein: CASSSDRFYGYTF

V gene: TRBV18
CDR3 protein: CASSGGASRGNIQYF

V gene: TRBV7-9
CDR3 protein: CASSLEGTGFGTEAFF

V gene: TRBV6-5
CDR3 protein: CASSPGLRNSPLHF

V gene: TRBV28
CDR3 protein: CASRGLGEKLFF

V gene: TRBV3-1/TRBV3-2
CDR3 protein: CASSQEAPLSYEQYF

V gene: TRBV6-1
CDR3 protein: CASSESGDNSPLHF

V gene: TRBV9
CDR3 protein: CASSGGQPPYEQYF

V gene: TRBV9
CDR3 protein: CASSVEDGDYGYTF

V gene: TRBV5-1
CDR3 protein: CASSGGDRTQETQYF

V gene: TRBV4-2
CDR3 protein: CASSQVLSSTYEQYF

V gene: TRBV3-1/TRBV3-2
CDR3 protein: CASSQGGGRTYNSPLHF

V gene: TRBV21-1
CDR3 protein: CASSKVVRDRGYYGYTF

V gene: TRBV27
CDR3 protein: CASSLRPQETQYF

V gene: TRBV20-1
CDR3 protein: CSANSPETQYF

V gene: TRBV7-2
CDR3 protein: CASSLVGWTGRGVSPLHF

V gene: TRBV5-1
CDR3 protein: CASSPTGQLNEKLFF

V gene: TRBV6-5
CDR3 protein: CASRTRKTQYF

V gene: TRBV7-9
CDR3 protein: CASSRPGTGEYF

V gene: TRBV7-2
CDR3 protein: CASSLALGGYGYTF

V gene: TRBV30
CDR3 protein: CAWSVVGDTQYF

V gene: TRBV14
CDR3 protein: CASSLGGGARVTEAFF

V gene: TRBV15
CDR3 protein: CATSRLTGRRTEAFF

V gene: TRBV7-6
CDR3 protein: CASSLKSATEGSPLHF

V gene: TRBV28
CDR3 protein: CASTLIRSSGNTIYF

V gene: TRBV29-1
CDR3 protein: CSVGGNDEQYF

V gene: TRBV6-5
CDR3 protein: CASSYGGPVNEQFF